The 15 T cell receptor beta chains below all came from one sample that was sequenced in a study of blood T cell repertoires in COVID-19. The method was immunoSEQ multiplex PCR; TCRdb's version includes in-frame clones alone and lacks a portion of them. The sample shows over 200,000 clones, 84% of them seen only once. Material for sequencing was PBMCs or T cells enriched from blood (not recorded which). The source is a man in his 60s who had recovered from COVID-19.

V is TRBV6-5 and J is TRBJ2-5; 7 bases align to TRBD1. V shed 5 bases, J shed 5 bases, and the junction held 8 bases outside the gene matches. The CDR3 contains 14 residues. CDR1 is MNHEY and CDR2 is SVGAGI in the germline V gene. The DNA for the CDR3 is TGTGCCAGCAGTAGGGGGCCCACCAGGGAGACCCAGTACTTC. Its translation: CASSRGPTRETQYF.

The rearrangement links TRBV19 to TRBJ1-4; D might be TRBD1 (5 bases). The ends were cut back, 5 bases at V and 7 bases at J, with 14 bases in the middle. CDR1 is LNHDA and CDR2 is SQIVND in the germline V gene (reference sequence). This CDR3 has 14 amino acids. As DNA, the CDR3 is TGTGCCAGTAGTCTACGCGGGGGAAGTGAAAAACTGTTTTTT. Residues: CASSLRGGSEKLFF.

This chain uses TRBV2 with TRBJ1-5, with D unresolved. The CDR3 length is 12 residues. Deletions cut 6 bases from V and 5 bases from J, with 8 bases between. Per germline, CDR1 SNHLY and CDR2 FYNNEI. The CDR3 loop reads CASSPGYQPQHF. CDR3 DNA sequence: TGTGCCAGCAGCCCCGGTTATCAGCCCCAGCATTTT.

V usage is TRBV19 and J usage is TRBJ1-3, with D perhaps matching TRBD1 (6 bases). The CDR3 has 15 residues. Germline V lookup: CDR1 LNHDA, CDR2 SQIVND (reference sequence). Trimming took off 3 bases at V and 0 bases at J, with 9 bases between the two ends. The CDR3 loop reads CASSIRTDSGNTIYF. The CDR3 DNA sequence: TGTGCCAGTAGTATCCGGACAGACTCTGGAAACACCATATATTTT.

This sequence joins TRBV5-8 and TRBJ1-4; TRBD1 might be the D (5 bases). The germline V gene has CDR1 SGHTS and CDR2 YDEGEE. Between the trimmed V and J ends, which lost 3 bases and 4 bases, there was a span of 10 bases. The CDR3 has 14 amino acids. As DNA, the CDR3 is TGTGCCAGCAGCTCCGGGACTTATAATGAAAAACTGTTTTTT. Amino acids: CASSSGTYNEKLFF.

Only one count was recorded for this clone. The V gene is TRBV2, the J gene TRBJ1-1; maybe TRBD1 (5 bases). Trimming stripped 7 bases from V and 2 bases from J, with 17 bases between. CDR1 is SNHLY, CDR2 FYNNEI, per germline. CDR3 size: 15 residues. CDR3 nucleotide sequence: TGTGCCAGCATGTTGCTTGGGGGGTTCAACACTGAAGCTTTCTTT. Translated, it gives CASMLLGGFNTEAFF.

With respect to this clone: The same CDR3 also results from other DNA sequences found in this sample. The gene calls are TRBV18 and TRBJ1-1; 7 nucleotides align to TRBD1. Germline-derived CDR1 and CDR2 are KGHSH and LQKENI. The CDR3 spans 14 residues. V lost 1 base, J lost 5 bases, and 4 bases stayed unmatched. The CDR3 region is CASSPQGAGTEAFF. For the CDR3, the DNA is TGTGCCAGCTCACCACAGGGGGCAGGAACTGAAGCTTTCTTT.

The chain recombines TRBV4-3 with TRBJ2-7; D possibly corresponds to TRBD1 (5 bases). Germline V gene lookup returns CDR1 LGHNA and CDR2 YSLEER. The length of the CDR3 is 13 residues. The ends were cut back, 4 bases at V and 7 bases at J, with 14 bases in the middle. CDR3 coding DNA: TGCGCCAGCAGCCGTGGGCTAGGGGTAGAGCAGTACTTC. Amino acids: CASSRGLGVEQYF.

V and J are TRBV4-1 and TRBJ2-1; D gene uncertain. The ends were cut back, 0 bases at V and 1 base at J, with 10 bases in the middle. The CDR3 has 16 amino acids. Germline CDR1 and CDR2: MGHRA and YSYEKL. The CDR3 is CASSQEFSKSYNEQFF. The CDR3 bases are TGCGCCAGCAGCCAAGAGTTTAGCAAGTCCTACAATGAGCAGTTCTTC.

CDR3 nucleotide sequence: TGTGCCAGCAGCGTAGTCGGGGGACCTTATGGCTACACCTTC. The encoded protein is CASSVVGGPYGYTF. The chain joins TRBV9 to TRBJ1-2; D may be TRBD1 (5 bases). The length of the CDR3 is 14 residues. V was cut by 0 bases and J by 5 bases, with 11 bases left in between. The germline CDR1 and CDR2 sequences are SGDLS and YYNGEE.

The rearrangement links TRBV19 to TRBJ1-2; 10 nucleotides align to TRBD1. V dropped 3 bases and J dropped 4; count of bases not matched to a gene: 5. The CDR3 is 15 residues long. Germline CDR1 LNHDA, CDR2 SQIVND (reference sequence). CDR3 DNA sequence: TGTGCCAGTAGTATTGTGGGACAGGGGATCTATGGCTACACCTTC. This codes for CASSIVGQGIYGYTF.

CDR3 loop: CASSLAGGSGQPQHF. The CDR3 DNA follows: TGTGCCAGCAGCTTGGCGGGGGGCTCAGGTCAGCCCCAGCATTTT. This chain joins TRBV7-9 and TRBJ1-5; a possible D gene is TRBD1 (6 bases). Germline CDR1 SEHNR, CDR2 FQNEAQ (reference sequence). CDR3 length: 15 amino acids. The germline V and J ends were trimmed by 3 bases and 6 bases, with 15 bases remaining between them.

The chain employs TRBV11-2 and TRBJ2-1; D is possibly TRBD2 (7 bases). The CDR3 is made up of 16 amino acids. V shed 4 bases and J shed 4 bases, with 17 bases lying between them. Germline V lookup: CDR1 SGHAT, CDR2 FQNNGV. The CDR3 nucleotides are TGTGCCAGCAGCTCACTAGGGGGGGCGCAGTACAATGAGCAGTTCTTC. Amino acid sequence: CASSSLGGAQYNEQFF.

The chain joins TRBV7-9 to TRBJ2-5; weak D call: TRBD2 (5 bases). This CDR3 is 15 amino acids long. The germline CDR1 and CDR2 sequences are SEHNR and FQNEAQ (reference sequence). V was pared by 3 bases and J by 5 bases, with 16 bases between. The CDR3 protein is CASSLSGGRRETQYF. As DNA, the CDR3 is TGTGCCAGCAGCTTGAGTGGCGGGCGCCGGGAGACCCAGTACTTC. The full variable domain, completed using reference TRBV7-9 and TRBJ2-5, is DTGVSQNPRHKITKRGQNVTFRCDPISEHNRLYWYRQTLGQGPEFLTYFQNEAQLEKSRLLSDRFSAERPKGSFSTLEIQRTEQGDSAMYLCASSLSGGRRETQYFGPGTRLLVL.

The genes are TRBV5-1 and TRBJ2-7, with 9 bases lining up with TRBD1. Germline V lookup: CDR1 SGHRS, CDR2 YFSETQ. V lost 8 bases, J lost 0 bases, and 3 bases stayed unmatched. This CDR3 contains 13 residues. CDR3 DNA: TGCGCCAGTCGACAGGGGGTCTCCTACGAGCAGTACTTC. Amino acid sequence: CASRQGVSYEQYF.